This paragraph covers one T cell receptor (beta chain) sequence. This entry belongs to a study of blood T cell repertoires in COVID-19. This CDR3 is built from 14 residues. Germline CDR1 is ENHRY and CDR2 is SYGVKD. Deletions cut 2 bases from V and 3 bases from J, with 8 bases between. As originally analysed: Amplifying reference gene primers gave estimates of nucleated cell counts. Assay used: immunoSEQ multiplex PCR; TCRdb lists only in-frame clones, some missing. That table furnishes V, J and clone size, whereas the DNA furnished D and trimming. Counted here are tens of thousands of clones, about 86% occurring once; the ten biggest clones make up about 7.6%.

The sequence came from a woman aged 70-85 years with acute or convalescent COVID-19. Input material: peripheral blood. This chain connects TRBV10-3 to TRBJ2-1; possible D gene TRBD1, 6 bases. CDR3 coding DNA: TGTGCCATCAGTGAGGGACAGAACTACAATGAGCAGTTCTTC. It yields the protein CAISEGQNYNEQFF.